The TCR beta chain under discussion was sequenced for a study of T cells in Graves' hyperthyroidism and ophthalmopathy. General study points: Among clonotypes expanded in thyroid above 0.001, most were also found in blood.

The hyperthyroidism patients had all been newly diagnosed, and their disease duration was under 2 months. Their ages ranged from 18 to 65 years. Clinical symptoms, serum thyroxine and TRAb, thyroid ultrasound and orbital computed tomography were used for the diagnoses. The length of the CDR3 is 15 residues. Germline V lookup: CDR1 MNHNS, CDR2 SASEGT. V shed 7 bases and J shed 8 bases, with 23 bases lying between them. Many counts were recorded for this clonotype. What it binds is not known. RNA transcripts provided the source from which TCR beta CDR3 regions were amplified. With the HTBI primer set, the TCR CDR3 went through a first round of RT-PCR. Each CDR3 protein is one row after TCRdb ran MiXCR on the multiplex PCR reads. The sample lists 300,000 to 400,000 distinct CDR3 sequences; over 10% were seen once.

The rearrangement joins TRBV6-1 to TRBJ1-2; D gene ambiguous. This receptor was identified in a woman aged 18-35 years with Graves' hyperthyroidism. Sequencing was carried out using blood. The DNA for the CDR3 is TGTGCCAGCATCCGAACCGGGCCCCGCTTAAGAGGCTACACCTTC. Residues: CASIRTGPRLRGYTF.